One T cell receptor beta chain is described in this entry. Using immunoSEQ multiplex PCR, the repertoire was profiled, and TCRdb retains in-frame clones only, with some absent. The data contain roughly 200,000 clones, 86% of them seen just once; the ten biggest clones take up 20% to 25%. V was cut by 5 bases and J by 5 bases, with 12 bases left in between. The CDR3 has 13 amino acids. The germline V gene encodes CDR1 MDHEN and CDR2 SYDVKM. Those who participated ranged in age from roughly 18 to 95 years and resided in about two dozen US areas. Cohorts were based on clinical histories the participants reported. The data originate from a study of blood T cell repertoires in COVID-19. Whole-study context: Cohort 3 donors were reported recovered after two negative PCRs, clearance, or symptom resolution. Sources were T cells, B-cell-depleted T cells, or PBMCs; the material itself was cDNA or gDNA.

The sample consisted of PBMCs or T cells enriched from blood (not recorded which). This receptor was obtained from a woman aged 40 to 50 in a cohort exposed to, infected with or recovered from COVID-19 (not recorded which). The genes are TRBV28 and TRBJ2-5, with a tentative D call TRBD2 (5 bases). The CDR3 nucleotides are TGTGCCAGCAGTCTCCCACGGGGTGAGACCCAGTACTTC. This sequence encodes CASSLPRGETQYF.